This T cell receptor beta chain was captured in a study of T cell responses to AZD1222 COVID-19 vaccine. Study at large: Both about-4-week and about-12-week second-dose recipients were combined. Study observations and caveats: White British people made up most donors, females outnumbered males, and clonal diversity was possibly underestimated. Nearly half of unique spike-specific TCRs reportedly avoided B.1.351 and B.1.1.7 mutated regions. Every sample of the repertoires postdated the peak T cell response.

The table came from immunoSEQ multiplex PCR; TCRdb's copy has only in-frame clones and leaves some out. The table shows 95,000 to 150,000 clones, with roughly nine tenths occurring only once. Details on this clone: The antigen is unknown.

V shed 6 bases and J shed 4 bases, with 12 bases lying between them. CDR1 SGHTA and CDR2 FQGTGA come from the germline V gene. This CDR3 has 13 amino acids. The TCR comes from an adult in good health. The input for sequencing was peripheral blood, taken on day 0 of AZD1222 vaccination. V usage is TRBV7-3 and J usage is TRBJ1-2, with a tentative D call TRBD1 (5 bases). The CDR3 nucleotides are TGTGCCAGCAGTCTAGGCGGGGGCTATGGCTACACCTTC. Translated: CASSLGGGYGYTF.